This T cell receptor (beta chain) was retrieved from a study of cytomegalovirus exposure and HLA in healthy donors. Study-wide results and limits: The listing of roughly 160 TCR beta chains classed them as cytomegalovirus-associated. Accounts indicate the classifier identified cytomegalovirus status with strong specificity and sensitivity. Usually a TCR sequence was rare, but some public TCRs were found in many donors.

Produced via immunoSEQ multiplex PCR; TCRdb's table is partial and in-frame only. The sample has 200,000 to 300,000 clones, less than 95% seen once. This clone was counted once. Its antigen remains unknown. Sequencing used PBMCs. This TCR was recovered from a woman aged 25 to 39 in good health and CMV-seronegative.

The CDR3 sequence: CASSIGGAVVNEQYF. CDR3 DNA sequence: TGTGCCAGTAGTATAGGAGGGGCCGTCGTTAACGAGCAGTACTTC. The rearrangement joins TRBV19 to TRBJ2-7, with D perhaps given as TRBD1 or TRBD2 (5 bases each). V lost 1 base and J 5 bases, leaving 15 bases between the germline ends. The CDR3 totals 15 residues. The germline V gene encodes CDR1 LNHDA and CDR2 SQIVND (reference sequence).